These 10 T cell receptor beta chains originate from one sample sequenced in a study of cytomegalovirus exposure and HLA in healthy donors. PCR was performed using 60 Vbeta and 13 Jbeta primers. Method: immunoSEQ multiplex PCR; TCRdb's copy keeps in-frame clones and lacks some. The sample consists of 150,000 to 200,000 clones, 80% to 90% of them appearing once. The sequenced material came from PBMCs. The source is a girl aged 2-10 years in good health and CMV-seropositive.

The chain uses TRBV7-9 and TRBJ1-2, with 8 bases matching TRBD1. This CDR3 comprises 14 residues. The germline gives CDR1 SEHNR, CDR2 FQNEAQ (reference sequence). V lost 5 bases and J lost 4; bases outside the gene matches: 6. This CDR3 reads CASSVGTGVYGYTF. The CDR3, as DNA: TGTGCCAGCAGCGTTGGGACAGGCGTCTATGGCTACACCTTC.

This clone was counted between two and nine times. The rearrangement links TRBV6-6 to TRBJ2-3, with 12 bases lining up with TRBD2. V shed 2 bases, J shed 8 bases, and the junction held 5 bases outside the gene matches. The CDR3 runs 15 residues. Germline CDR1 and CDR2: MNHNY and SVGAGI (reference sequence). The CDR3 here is CASSYTTSGRGTQYF. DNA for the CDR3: TGTGCCAGCAGTTACACGACTAGCGGGAGAGGTACGCAGTATTTT.

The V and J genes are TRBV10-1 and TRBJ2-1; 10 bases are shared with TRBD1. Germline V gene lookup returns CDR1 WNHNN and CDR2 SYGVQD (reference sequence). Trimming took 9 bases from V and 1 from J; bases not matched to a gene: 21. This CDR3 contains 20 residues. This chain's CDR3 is CARGNPRTGGSSMSYNEQFF. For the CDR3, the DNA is TGCGCCAGAGGGAACCCGCGGACAGGGGGTAGTAGTATGTCCTACAATGAGCAGTTCTTC.

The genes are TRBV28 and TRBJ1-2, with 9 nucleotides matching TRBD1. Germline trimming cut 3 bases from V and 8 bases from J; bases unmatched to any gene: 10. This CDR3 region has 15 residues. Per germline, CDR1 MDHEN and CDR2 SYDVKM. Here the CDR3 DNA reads TGTGCCAGCAGTTTCTCGACAGGGGGTATCGGGGGCTACACCTTC. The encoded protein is CASSFSTGGIGGYTF.

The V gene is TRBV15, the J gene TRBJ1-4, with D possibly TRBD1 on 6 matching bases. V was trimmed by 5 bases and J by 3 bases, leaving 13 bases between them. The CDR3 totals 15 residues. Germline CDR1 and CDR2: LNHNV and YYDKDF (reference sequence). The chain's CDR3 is CATSGGGPPNEKLFF. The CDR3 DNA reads TGTGCCACCAGCGGGGGGGGGCCCCCTAATGAAAAACTGTTTTTT.

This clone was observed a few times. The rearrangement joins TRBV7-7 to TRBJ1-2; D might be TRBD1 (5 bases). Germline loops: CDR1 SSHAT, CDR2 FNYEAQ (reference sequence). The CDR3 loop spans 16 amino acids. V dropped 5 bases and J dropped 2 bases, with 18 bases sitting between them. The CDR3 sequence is CASSLRAGTPNYGYTF. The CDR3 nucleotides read TGTGCCAGCAGCCTAAGGGCAGGGACTCCCAACTATGGCTACACCTTC.

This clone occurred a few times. CDR3 sequence: CASSLRGGIYNEQFF. Written as DNA, the CDR3 is TGTGCCAGCAGCTTGCGGGGGGGTATATACAATGAGCAGTTCTTC. The chain employs TRBV13 and TRBJ2-1, with 9 bases lining up with TRBD2. The CDR3 has 15 amino acids. V lost 3 bases to trimming and J lost 4 bases; unmatched junction nucleotides: 4. CDR1 is PRHDT, CDR2 FYEKMQ, per germline (reference sequence).

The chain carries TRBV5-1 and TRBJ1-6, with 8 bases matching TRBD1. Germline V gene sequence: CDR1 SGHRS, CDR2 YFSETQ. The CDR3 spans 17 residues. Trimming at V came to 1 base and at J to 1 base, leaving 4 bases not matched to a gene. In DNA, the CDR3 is TGCGCCAGCAGCTTGCGGACAGGGAGGTCCTATAATTCACCCCTCCACTTT. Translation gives CASSLRTGRSYNSPLHF.

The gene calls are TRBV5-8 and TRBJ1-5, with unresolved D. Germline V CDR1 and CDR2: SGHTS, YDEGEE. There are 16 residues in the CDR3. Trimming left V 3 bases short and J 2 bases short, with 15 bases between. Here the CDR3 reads CASSSMVQAGNQPQHF. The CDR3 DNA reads TGTGCCAGCAGCTCTATGGTCCAGGCAGGCAATCAGCCCCAGCATTTT.

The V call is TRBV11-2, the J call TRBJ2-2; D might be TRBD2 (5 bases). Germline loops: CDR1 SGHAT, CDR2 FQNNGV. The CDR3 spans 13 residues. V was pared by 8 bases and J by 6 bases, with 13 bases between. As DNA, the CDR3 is TGTGCCAGCTATCAGCCCGGGGCCGGGGAGCTGTTTTTT. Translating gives CASYQPGAGELFF.